Given below is one T cell receptor (beta chain) in context. What it binds is unknown. This CDR3 is 12 amino acids long. The ends were cut back, 3 bases at V and 4 bases at J, with 9 bases in the middle. The germline CDR1 and CDR2 sequences are DFQATT and SNEGSKA (reference sequence). In TCRdb, the RT-PCR reads were re-called with MiXCR into one record per CDR3 protein. The sample has a few hundred thousand distinct CDR3 sequences, roughly 9.7% seen once. This record comes from a study of response to subunit inactivated influenza vaccine. Points from the study as a whole: Researchers suggested that each seasonal influenza vaccination recruits few new T cells.

V usage is TRBV20-1 and J usage is TRBJ2-5, with D possibly TRBD1 on 6 matching bases. The material was PBMCs from blood, obtained 45 days after vaccination. This TCR was sampled from a man over 45 who received an inactivated influenza vaccine. The CDR3 nucleotides are TGCAGTGCTAGGGTAGGGGGAGAGACCCAGTACTTC. This codes for CSARVGGETQYF.